A selection of T cell receptor beta chains follows, all from one sample in a study of blood T cell repertoires in COVID-19. Using immunoSEQ multiplex PCR, the repertoire was profiled, and TCRdb retains in-frame clones only, with some absent. The repertoire consists of about 370,000 clones, with more than 80% occurring once and the leading ten covering under 4%. The sample taken for sequencing was peripheral blood. All receptors come from a woman aged 25 to 45 with COVID-19, enrolled during active disease. Each CDR3 is given with its conserved first and last residue. The order of the fields is V gene, D gene, J gene, clone size, CDR3 protein, CDR3 DNA. A D gene is named only where the DNA matches it firmly. Rows give clone size only sometimes, using once, few, many, or a class for an expanded clone.

V: TRBV5-6
D: TRBD1
J: TRBJ1-1
size: once
CDR3: CASSFGTGDTEAFF
DNA: TGTGCCAGCAGCTTTGGGACAGGGGACACTGAAGCTTTCTTT

V: TRBV9
D: .
J: TRBJ2-3
size: .
CDR3: CASSERTSTDTQYF
DNA: TGTGCCAGCAGCGAGAGGACTAGCACAGATACGCAGTATTTT

V: TRBV6-6
D: .
J: TRBJ2-1
size: .
CDR3: CASSSSRGEYYNEQFF
DNA: TGTGCCAGCAGTAGTAGCAGGGGGGAGTATTACAATGAGCAGTTCTTC

V: TRBV5-1
D: TRBD1
J: TRBJ2-2
size: .
CDR3: CASSRTKTGGGTGELFF
DNA: TGCGCCAGCAGCCGGACAAAGACAGGGGGTGGAACCGGGGAGCTGTTTTTT

V: TRBV18
D: TRBD2
J: TRBJ2-2
size: once
CDR3: CASSPGLAGGPSGELFF
DNA: TGTGCCAGCTCACCGGGACTAGCGGGAGGCCCCTCCGGGGAGCTGTTTTTT

V: TRBV6-5
D: .
J: TRBJ2-2
size: .
CDR3: CASSSLASGELFF
DNA: TGTGCCAGCAGTTCACTAGCATCCGGGGAGCTGTTTTTT

V: TRBV3-1/TRBV3-2
D: TRBD1
J: TRBJ2-5
size: .
CDR3: CASSSRQGKETQYF
DNA: TGTGCCAGCAGCTCCCGACAGGGAAAAGAGACCCAGTACTTC

V: TRBV27
D: TRBD1
J: TRBJ1-2
size: .
CDR3: CASSLSDRGSGYTF
DNA: TGTGCCAGCAGTTTATCGGACAGGGGAAGTGGCTACACCTTC

V: TRBV28
D: TRBD1
J: TRBJ1-5
size: .
CDR3: CASSFWLGDSQPQHF
DNA: TGTGCCAGCAGTTTCTGGCTAGGGGACAGTCAGCCCCAGCATTTT

V: TRBV19
D: .
J: TRBJ1-6
size: .
CDR3: CASSIQGSSYNSPLHF
DNA: TGTGCCAGTAGTATTCAGGGAAGCTCCTATAATTCACCCCTCCACTTT

V: TRBV7-9
D: TRBD2
J: TRBJ2-3
size: few
CDR3: CASSLSLGGSTDTQYF
DNA: TGTGCCAGCAGCTTATCCCTGGGCGGGAGTACAGATACGCAGTATTTT

V: TRBV4-2
D: .
J: TRBJ1-4
size: .
CDR3: CASSPPPGGGLATNEKLFF
DNA: TGTGCCAGCAGCCCCCCCCCTGGGGGGGGACTTGCAACTAATGAAAAACTGTTTTTT

V: TRBV4-3
D: .
J: TRBJ2-1
size: .
CDR3: CASSQVISTRSLGSYNEQFF
DNA: TGCGCCAGCAGCCAAGTCATTTCGACTAGGAGTCTCGGTTCCTACAATGAGCAGTTCTTC

V: TRBV7-6
D: TRBD1
J: TRBJ1-1
size: .
CDR3: CASSLGSRDRERTEAFF
DNA: TGTGCCAGCAGCTTAGGGTCCCGGGACAGGGAGAGGACTGAAGCTTTCTTT

V: TRBV19
D: .
J: TRBJ1-2
size: .
CDR3: CASSINRRAANYGYTF
DNA: TGTGCCAGTAGTATCAACCGGAGAGCAGCTAACTATGGCTACACCTTC

V: TRBV19
D: TRBD1
J: TRBJ2-7
size: .
CDR3: CASSAGQGLYEQYF
DNA: TGTGCCAGTAGTGCGGGACAGGGATTGTACGAGCAGTACTTC

V: TRBV28
D: .
J: TRBJ2-3
size: .
CDR3: CASSPTGRLSTDTQYF
DNA: TGTGCCAGCAGTCCCACAGGTAGACTTAGCACAGATACGCAGTATTTT

V: TRBV29-1
D: TRBD1
J: TRBJ2-1
size: .
CDR3: CSVDLRQGRYNEQFF
DNA: TGCAGCGTTGATCTTAGACAGGGAAGATACAATGAGCAGTTCTTC

V: TRBV30
D: .
J: TRBJ1-2
size: once
CDR3: CAWKGTGRDYGYTF
DNA: TGTGCCTGGAAAGGAACAGGGCGTGACTATGGCTACACCTTC

V: TRBV18
D: TRBD2
J: TRBJ2-1
size: .
CDR3: CASSPALAGGHSYNEQFF
DNA: TGTGCCAGCTCACCAGCTCTAGCGGGGGGGCACTCCTACAATGAGCAGTTCTTC

V: TRBV5-1
D: .
J: TRBJ1-6
size: few
CDR3: CASSPSGVFNSPLHF
DNA: TGCGCCAGCAGCCCGTCGGGGGTTTTTAATTCACCCCTCCACTTT

V: TRBV5-1
D: .
J: TRBJ1-4
size: .
CDR3: CASSLVQGNEKLFF
DNA: TGCGCCAGCAGCTTGGTCCAGGGGAATGAAAAACTGTTTTTT

V: TRBV5-4
D: TRBD2
J: TRBJ2-1
size: .
CDR3: CASSLGGTSGTYNEQFF
DNA: TGTGCCAGCAGCTTGGGAGGGACTAGCGGTACCTACAATGAGCAGTTCTTC

V: TRBV11-2
D: TRBD1
J: TRBJ2-7
size: .
CDR3: CASSPDRGSSYEQYF
DNA: TGTGCCAGCAGCCCCGACAGGGGGAGCTCCTACGAGCAGTACTTC

V: TRBV5-1
D: .
J: TRBJ2-3
size: .
CDR3: CASSSVGGRDTQYF
DNA: TGCGCCAGCAGCTCTGTAGGAGGAAGAGATACGCAGTATTTT

V: TRBV28
D: .
J: TRBJ1-4
size: .
CDR3: CATGGAGLNEKLFF
DNA: TGTGCCACTGGGGGCGCAGGGCTGAATGAAAAACTGTTTTTT

V: TRBV19
D: .
J: TRBJ1-6
size: few
CDR3: CASSIGGPLHF
DNA: TGTGCCAGTAGTATCGGGGGGCCCCTCCACTTT

V: TRBV6-5
D: TRBD2
J: TRBJ2-7
size: .
CDR3: CASLAGAAYEQYF
DNA: TGTGCCAGCTTAGCGGGGGCGGCCTACGAGCAGTACTTC

V: TRBV12-3/TRBV12-4
D: .
J: TRBJ2-7
size: .
CDR3: CASGYYEVEQYF
DNA: TGTGCCAGCGGCTACTACGAGGTCGAGCAGTACTTC

V: TRBV19
D: TRBD2
J: TRBJ2-3
size: many
CDR3: CASSITSGTDTQYF
DNA: TGTGCCAGTAGTATAACTAGCGGGACAGATACGCAGTATTTT

V: TRBV19
D: .
J: TRBJ2-3
size: .
CDR3: CASEEGQGTDTQYF
DNA: TGTGCCAGTGAGGAGGGGCAGGGCACAGATACGCAGTATTTT

V: TRBV11-3
D: .
J: TRBJ1-2
size: .
CDR3: CASSLDPGQGPSVYGYTF
DNA: TGTGCCAGCAGCTTAGATCCGGGCCAGGGCCCATCGGTTTACGGCTACACCTTC

V: TRBV9
D: .
J: TRBJ1-1
size: .
CDR3: CASRVDGDTEAFF
DNA: TGTGCCAGTAGAGTCGACGGGGACACTGAAGCTTTCTTT

V: TRBV6-4
D: TRBD2
J: TRBJ2-5
size: few
CDR3: CASSQLAGQMETQYF
DNA: TGTGCCAGCAGCCAACTAGCGGGCCAAATGGAGACCCAGTACTTC

V: TRBV15
D: TRBD1
J: TRBJ2-1
size: .
CDR3: CATSRDRGQGWNEQFF
DNA: TGTGCCACCAGCAGAGATAGGGGACAGGGTTGGAATGAGCAGTTCTTC

V: TRBV18
D: .
J: TRBJ1-1
size: .
CDR3: CASSSQPDTEAFF
DNA: TGTGCCAGCTCATCTCAACCGGACACTGAAGCTTTCTTT

V: TRBV11-3
D: TRBD1
J: TRBJ1-2
size: .
CDR3: CASSTRQGSAYGYTF
DNA: TGTGCCAGCAGCACCCGACAGGGATCGGCCTATGGCTACACCTTC

V: TRBV11-2
D: .
J: TRBJ2-2
size: .
CDR3: CASSPVRGRNGELFF
DNA: TGTGCCAGCAGCCCAGTGCGGGGTCGAAACGGGGAGCTGTTTTTT

V: TRBV15
D: TRBD2
J: TRBJ2-5
size: .
CDR3: CATSRMASGNQETQYF
DNA: TGTGCCACCAGCAGAATGGCTAGCGGGAACCAAGAGACCCAGTACTTC

V: TRBV29-1
D: TRBD2
J: TRBJ2-1
size: .
CDR3: CSVEDPAGAPFF
DNA: TGCAGCGTTGAAGATCCAGCGGGAGCGCCGTTCTTC

V: TRBV11-2
D: .
J: TRBJ1-2
size: .
CDR3: CASSFGGYGYTF
DNA: TGTGCCAGCAGCTTCGGAGGGTATGGCTACACCTTC

V: TRBV10-3
D: .
J: TRBJ1-5
size: .
CDR3: CAISGDQGNQPQHF
DNA: TGTGCCATCAGTGGCGACCAGGGAAATCAGCCCCAGCATTTT

V: TRBV2
D: .
J: TRBJ2-3
size: .
CDR3: CASARGLMGPDTQYF
DNA: TGTGCCAGCGCCCGAGGGTTAATGGGTCCAGATACGCAGTATTTT

V: TRBV7-7
D: TRBD2
J: TRBJ2-1
size: .
CDR3: CASSRLAGGNEQFF
DNA: TGTGCTAGCAGCCGACTAGCGGGGGGGAATGAGCAGTTCTTC

V: TRBV6-1
D: TRBD2
J: TRBJ2-2
size: .
CDR3: CASSETSGPVTGELFF
DNA: TGTGCCAGCAGTGAAACTAGCGGTCCGGTCACCGGGGAGCTGTTTTTT

V: TRBV19
D: .
J: TRBJ1-5
size: .
CDR3: CASSPNRDGGNQPQHF
DNA: TGTGCCAGTAGTCCCAACAGGGATGGGGGCAATCAGCCCCAGCATTTT

V: TRBV11-3
D: .
J: TRBJ2-7
size: .
CDR3: CASSLVGNPEQYF
DNA: TGTGCCAGCAGCTTGGTGGGCAATCCCGAGCAGTACTTC

V: TRBV6-5
D: .
J: TRBJ1-5
size: few
CDR3: CASSYGGNQPQHF
DNA: TGTGCCAGCAGTTACGGAGGCAATCAGCCCCAGCATTTT

V: TRBV19
D: TRBD1
J: TRBJ2-5
size: .
CDR3: CASSTQRTGGQETQYF
DNA: TGTGCCAGTAGTACCCAAAGGACAGGGGGCCAAGAGACCCAGTACTTC

V: TRBV5-5
D: .
J: TRBJ2-7
size: .
CDR3: CASSFKWQAYEQYF
DNA: TGTGCCAGCAGCTTCAAGTGGCAGGCCTACGAGCAGTACTTC

V: TRBV3-1/TRBV3-2
D: TRBD2
J: TRBJ2-2
size: .
CDR3: CASSHGLANTGELFF
DNA: TGTGCCAGCAGCCATGGACTAGCTAACACCGGGGAGCTGTTTTTT

V: TRBV10-3
D: .
J: TRBJ1-1
size: .
CDR3: CATLSGETEAFF
DNA: TGTGCCACCTTGTCAGGGGAAACTGAAGCTTTCTTT

V: TRBV24-1
D: .
J: TRBJ2-5
size: .
CDR3: CATSSYGAGGETQYF
DNA: TGTGCCACCAGTTCCTACGGGGCAGGGGGGGAGACCCAGTACTTC

V: TRBV15
D: TRBD1
J: TRBJ1-6
size: .
CDR3: CATSRPDRGSPLHF
DNA: TGTGCCACCAGCAGACCCGACAGGGGTTCACCCCTCCACTTT

V: TRBV7-9
D: TRBD1
J: TRBJ2-7
size: .
CDR3: CASSRQGAGGNEQYF
DNA: TGTGCCAGCAGCCGACAGGGGGCTGGGGGGAACGAGCAGTACTTC

V: TRBV28
D: .
J: TRBJ1-3
size: once
CDR3: CASSLTELWGNTIYF
DNA: TGTGCCAGCAGTCTTACAGAGCTCTGGGGAAACACCATATATTTT

V: TRBV7-2
D: TRBD1
J: TRBJ1-2
size: .
CDR3: CASSSFRTGGSGYTF
DNA: TGTGCCAGCAGCTCCTTTCGGACAGGGGGCAGTGGCTACACCTTC

V: TRBV11-3
D: .
J: TRBJ1-1
size: .
CDR3: CASSLEVRGDKAFF
DNA: TGTGCCAGCAGCCTAGAAGTTCGGGGGGACAAAGCTTTCTTT

V: TRBV28
D: .
J: TRBJ1-2
size: .
CDR3: CASSTLDRRLYGYTF
DNA: TGTGCCAGCAGTACCTTAGACAGGAGACTCTATGGCTACACCTTC

V: TRBV4-1
D: .
J: TRBJ1-2
size: few
CDR3: CASSQSRNPGDYGYTF
DNA: TGCGCCAGCAGCCAATCTCGGAACCCCGGAGACTATGGCTACACCTTC